The TCR beta chain described here comes from a study of OX40 agonist ivuxolimab in advanced cancers. Study overall: Dose-escalation patients suffered from hepatocellular carcinoma, melanoma, renal cell or head and neck cancer.

Clones were sequenced by immunoSEQ multiplex PCR, and TCRdb holds only the in-frame ones, with some missing. The data show 12,000 or so clones, less than 90% seen once. On cycle 4 day 1 and cycle 7 day 1, as well as at baseline, blood was sampled. V gave up 7 bases and J gave up 0 bases; unmatched junction bases: 4. The CDR3 is made up of 15 amino acids. Per the germline V gene, CDR1 is SQVTM and CDR2 is ANQGSEA. This sample comprised CD4+ or CD8+ T cells sorted from blood, obtained in a trial of the OX40 agonist ivuxolimab. The clonotype was recovered from an adult with an advanced solid tumor such as melanoma, head and neck, liver or kidney cancer. This chain connects TRBV29-1 to TRBJ2-6; 9 nucleotides line up with TRBD1. The chain's CDR3 is CSAIQGASGANVLTF. The CDR3 coding sequence is TGCAGCGCCATACAGGGGGCCTCTGGGGCCAACGTCCTGACTTTC. Variable domain in full (rest from reference TRBV29-1 and TRBJ2-6): SAVISQKPSRDICQRGTSLTIQCQVDSQVTMMFWYRQQPGQSLTLIATANQGSEATYESGFVIDKFPISRPNLTFSTLTVSNMSPEDSSIYLCSAIQGASGANVLTFGAGSRLTVL.